Listed below are T cell receptor beta chains from one sample, sequenced in a study of response to subunit inactivated influenza vaccine. TCRdb passed the RT-PCR reads through MiXCR, listing each CDR3 protein once. The repertoire holds under 850,000 distinct CDR3 sequences, with around a sixth as singletons. This specimen was PBMCs from blood, taken 4 to 6 days after vaccination. The origin of the receptors is a man aged 45-60 years who received an inactivated influenza vaccine. Each CDR3 is given with its conserved first and last residue. Each record gives: D gene, V gene, clone size, J gene, CDR3 protein, CDR3 DNA. The D gene is left open where the match is weak. Clone size is given for some rows only: seen once, a few or many times, or a class if the clone is expanded.

d_gene: .
v_gene: TRBV6-1
abundance: many
j_gene: TRBJ2-7
CDR3aa: CASSEEGTSSYEQYF
CDR3nt: TGTGCCAGCAGTGAAGAAGGGACAAGCTCCTACGAGCAGTACTTC

d_gene: TRBD2
v_gene: TRBV24-1
abundance: .
j_gene: TRBJ2-1
CDR3aa: CATSTGGLYNEQFF
CDR3nt: TGTGCCACCAGTACGGGAGGGCTCTACAATGAGCAGTTCTTC

d_gene: .
v_gene: TRBV29-1
abundance: .
j_gene: TRBJ1-1
CDR3aa: CSVLKARTEAFF
CDR3nt: TGCAGCGTTTTGAAGGCTCGAACTGAAGCTTTCTTT

d_gene: .
v_gene: TRBV11-2
abundance: few
j_gene: TRBJ2-7
CDR3aa: CASSSDRLIEQYF
CDR3nt: TGTGCCAGCAGCTCCGACAGATTGATCGAGCAGTACTTC

d_gene: .
v_gene: TRBV15
abundance: .
j_gene: TRBJ2-6
CDR3aa: CATSREDSGANVLTF
CDR3nt: TGTGCCACCAGCAGAGAAGACTCTGGGGCCAACGTCCTGACTTTC

d_gene: .
v_gene: TRBV7-2
abundance: .
j_gene: TRBJ1-6
CDR3aa: CASSLVGWSYNSPLHF
CDR3nt: TGTGCCAGCAGCTTAGTCGGGTGGTCCTATAATTCACCCCTCCACTTT

d_gene: .
v_gene: TRBV3-1
abundance: .
j_gene: TRBJ1-6
CDR3aa: CASSQVGPISPLHF
CDR3nt: TGTGCCAGCAGCCAAGTGGGTCCTATTTCACCCCTCCACTTT

d_gene: .
v_gene: TRBV11-2
abundance: few
j_gene: TRBJ2-1
CDR3aa: CASSFGTNTAYNEQFF
CDR3nt: TGTGCCAGCAGCTTCGGGACAAACACGGCCTACAATGAGCAGTTCTTC

d_gene: .
v_gene: TRBV20-1
abundance: few
j_gene: TRBJ2-3
CDR3aa: CSARDMRASRDTQYF
CDR3nt: TGCAGTGCTAGAGATATGAGAGCTAGTAGAGATACGCAGTATTTT

d_gene: TRBD2
v_gene: TRBV12-3/TRBV12-4
abundance: .
j_gene: TRBJ2-3
CDR3aa: CASSSPLAGSTDTQYF
CDR3nt: TGTGCCAGCAGCTCGCCCCTAGCGGGCTCCACAGATACGCAGTATTTT

d_gene: TRBD2
v_gene: TRBV30
abundance: .
j_gene: TRBJ2-1
CDR3aa: CAWSKEREIYNEQFF
CDR3nt: TGTGCCTGGAGTAAAGAGCGGGAGATATACAATGAGCAGTTCTTC

d_gene: .
v_gene: TRBV5-6
abundance: .
j_gene: TRBJ2-5
CDR3aa: CASSFGDLQETQYF
CDR3nt: TGTGCCAGCAGCTTTGGGGATCTCCAAGAGACCCAGTACTTC

d_gene: .
v_gene: TRBV20-1
abundance: few
j_gene: TRBJ2-1
CDR3aa: CSARTYDGYNEQFF
CDR3nt: TGCAGTGCACGGACATACGACGGTTACAATGAGCAGTTCTTC

d_gene: .
v_gene: TRBV6-1
abundance: .
j_gene: TRBJ2-3
CDR3aa: CASSTNGAKGTDTQYF
CDR3nt: TGTGCCAGCAGTACGAACGGGGCAAAAGGGACCGATACGCAGTATTTT

d_gene: TRBD2
v_gene: TRBV29-1
abundance: .
j_gene: TRBJ2-5
CDR3aa: CSVTRGVDTQYF
CDR3nt: TGCAGCGTAACACGGGGGGTAGACACCCAGTACTTC

d_gene: .
v_gene: TRBV11-2
abundance: .
j_gene: TRBJ2-5
CDR3aa: CASREQPSGFETQYF
CDR3nt: TGTGCCAGCAGGGAGCAGCCCTCAGGGTTCGAGACCCAGTACTTC

d_gene: .
v_gene: TRBV7-9
abundance: .
j_gene: TRBJ2-1
CDR3aa: CASSPPQELGEQFF
CDR3nt: TGTGCCAGCAGCCCGCCCCAGGAATTGGGTGAGCAGTTCTTC

d_gene: .
v_gene: TRBV12-3/TRBV12-4
abundance: few
j_gene: TRBJ2-5
CDR3aa: CASSFWQRQETQYF
CDR3nt: TGTGCCAGCAGTTTCTGGCAAAGACAAGAGACCCAGTACTTC

d_gene: TRBD2
v_gene: TRBV28
abundance: .
j_gene: TRBJ2-7
CDR3aa: CASREPGGYEQYF
CDR3nt: TGTGCCAGCAGGGAACCGGGAGGCTACGAGCAGTACTTC

d_gene: TRBD1
v_gene: TRBV5-1
abundance: .
j_gene: TRBJ2-5
CDR3aa: CASRSLDRDWGTQYF
CDR3nt: TGCGCCAGCAGATCTCTGGACAGGGATTGGGGAACCCAGTACTTC

d_gene: .
v_gene: TRBV28
abundance: few
j_gene: TRBJ1-1
CDR3aa: CASSSFQTSNTEAFF
CDR3nt: TGTGCCAGCAGTTCTTTCCAAACAAGCAACACTGAAGCTTTCTTT

d_gene: .
v_gene: TRBV20-1
abundance: many
j_gene: TRBJ2-3
CDR3aa: CSAVSGDTDTQYF
CDR3nt: TGCAGTGCTGTTAGCGGCGACACAGATACGCAGTATTTT

d_gene: TRBD2
v_gene: TRBV5-1
abundance: few
j_gene: TRBJ2-1
CDR3aa: CASSLFRLAGNNEQFF
CDR3nt: TGCGCCAGCAGCTTGTTTCGTCTAGCGGGGAACAATGAGCAGTTCTTC

d_gene: .
v_gene: TRBV7-2
abundance: .
j_gene: TRBJ2-3
CDR3aa: CASSYRPRDTQYF
CDR3nt: TGTGCCAGCAGCTACCGCCCCCGGGATACGCAGTATTTT

d_gene: TRBD1
v_gene: TRBV12-3/TRBV12-4
abundance: .
j_gene: TRBJ2-3
CDR3aa: CASTRGQGDTQYF
CDR3nt: TGTGCCAGCACCAGGGGACAGGGAGATACGCAGTATTTT

d_gene: .
v_gene: TRBV28
abundance: .
j_gene: TRBJ2-7
CDR3aa: CASSFQIGYEQYF
CDR3nt: TGTGCCAGCAGTTTTCAGATTGGTTACGAGCAGTACTTC

d_gene: .
v_gene: TRBV5-1
abundance: few
j_gene: TRBJ2-3
CDR3aa: CASSLGLAVGATDTQYF
CDR3nt: TGCGCCAGCAGCTTGGGATTGGCAGTTGGGGCCACAGATACGCAGTATTTT

d_gene: .
v_gene: TRBV12-3/TRBV12-4
abundance: few
j_gene: TRBJ2-1
CDR3aa: CASSPRGVRQFF
CDR3nt: TGTGCCAGCAGCCCTCGCGGGGTTCGGCAGTTCTTC

d_gene: TRBD1
v_gene: TRBV4-1
abundance: .
j_gene: TRBJ1-5
CDR3aa: CASSQGEGAIQPQHF
CDR3nt: TGCGCCAGCAGCCAGGGAGAGGGGGCGATTCAGCCCCAGCATTTT

d_gene: TRBD1
v_gene: TRBV20-1
abundance: few
j_gene: TRBJ1-1
CDR3aa: CSAGPGTGHTEAFF
CDR3nt: TGCAGTGCTGGGCCCGGGACAGGGCACACTGAAGCTTTCTTT

d_gene: .
v_gene: TRBV20-1
abundance: .
j_gene: TRBJ2-3
CDR3aa: CSARTGISTDTQYF
CDR3nt: TGCAGTGCCCGGACGGGGATTAGCACAGATACGCAGTATTTT

d_gene: TRBD1
v_gene: TRBV5-1
abundance: few
j_gene: TRBJ1-4
CDR3aa: CASSLGTDNEKLFF
CDR3nt: TGCGCCAGCAGCCTCGGGACAGATAATGAAAAACTGTTTTTT

d_gene: TRBD1
v_gene: TRBV12-3/TRBV12-4
abundance: many
j_gene: TRBJ2-7
CDR3aa: CASSPGQGAREQYF
CDR3nt: TGTGCCAGCAGCCCTGGACAGGGGGCTCGTGAGCAGTACTTC

d_gene: .
v_gene: TRBV9
abundance: few
j_gene: TRBJ2-3
CDR3aa: CASSVGTPGDTQYF
CDR3nt: TGTGCCAGCAGCGTAGGGACTCCGGGAGATACGCAGTATTTT

d_gene: .
v_gene: TRBV19
abundance: few
j_gene: TRBJ2-1
CDR3aa: CASSIDGFNEQFF
CDR3nt: TGTGCCAGTAGTATCGATGGTTTCAATGAGCAGTTCTTC

d_gene: .
v_gene: TRBV6-9
abundance: few
j_gene: TRBJ1-2
CDR3aa: CASSYRTLGPGIYGYTF
CDR3nt: TGTGCCAGCAGTTACCGGACCCTGGGACCCGGGATCTATGGCTACACCTTC

d_gene: TRBD1
v_gene: TRBV4-3
abundance: few
j_gene: TRBJ1-4
CDR3aa: CASSQEGGGLAEKLFF
CDR3nt: TGCGCCAGCAGCCAAGAGGGAGGGGGCTTAGCTGAAAAACTGTTTTTT

d_gene: .
v_gene: TRBV12-3/TRBV12-4
abundance: many
j_gene: TRBJ2-5
CDR3aa: CASSLRNRVGETQYF
CDR3nt: TGTGCCAGCAGTTTACGAAACAGGGTTGGAGAGACCCAGTACTTC

d_gene: .
v_gene: TRBV13
abundance: .
j_gene: TRBJ1-6
CDR3aa: CASSLGGIRDTNSPLHF
CDR3nt: TGTGCCAGCAGCTTAGGTGGTATCCGGGATACTAATTCACCCCTCCACTTT

d_gene: .
v_gene: TRBV5-1
abundance: .
j_gene: TRBJ2-7
CDR3aa: CASSPRVGTSSYEQYF
CDR3nt: TGCGCCAGCAGCCCCAGGGTTGGGACCAGCTCCTACGAGCAGTACTTC

d_gene: .
v_gene: TRBV5-1
abundance: .
j_gene: TRBJ1-2
CDR3aa: CASSLTGTNYGYTF
CDR3nt: TGCGCCAGCAGCTTGACAGGGACCAACTATGGCTACACCTTC

d_gene: .
v_gene: TRBV10-3
abundance: .
j_gene: TRBJ1-5
CDR3aa: CASRTASNQPQHF
CDR3nt: TGTGCCAGCAGGACAGCTAGCAATCAGCCCCAGCATTTT

d_gene: .
v_gene: TRBV7-8
abundance: .
j_gene: TRBJ2-1
CDR3aa: CASSLVDGIYNEQFF
CDR3nt: TGTGCCAGCAGCTTAGTTGACGGGATTTACAATGAGCAGTTCTTC

d_gene: TRBD2
v_gene: TRBV20-1
abundance: few
j_gene: TRBJ2-1
CDR3aa: CSALQTGTSINEQFF
CDR3nt: TGCAGTGCTTTACAAACCGGGACTAGCATCAATGAGCAGTTCTTC

d_gene: TRBD1
v_gene: TRBV3-1
abundance: few
j_gene: TRBJ1-1
CDR3aa: CASSQHDRGAVSAFF
CDR3nt: TGTGCCAGCAGCCAACACGACAGGGGCGCGGTATCAGCTTTCTTT

d_gene: .
v_gene: TRBV4-2
abundance: few
j_gene: TRBJ2-2
CDR3aa: CASSLEGGENTGELFF
CDR3nt: TGTGCCAGCAGCCTGGAGGGGGGGGAAAACACCGGGGAGCTGTTTTTT

d_gene: TRBD2
v_gene: TRBV24-1
abundance: few
j_gene: TRBJ2-1
CDR3aa: CATSDPRLARNEQFF
CDR3nt: TGTGCCACCAGTGATCCTCGACTAGCGAGAAATGAGCAGTTCTTC

d_gene: .
v_gene: TRBV6-2/TRBV6-3
abundance: .
j_gene: TRBJ2-1
CDR3aa: CASRPTTGTEQFF
CDR3nt: TGTGCCAGCAGACCGACAACAGGGACTGAGCAGTTCTTC

d_gene: TRBD2
v_gene: TRBV20-1
abundance: .
j_gene: TRBJ2-1
CDR3aa: CSASHGTNNEQFF
CDR3nt: TGCAGTGCTAGCCACGGGACTAACAATGAGCAGTTCTTC

d_gene: .
v_gene: TRBV6-2/TRBV6-3
abundance: .
j_gene: TRBJ2-4
CDR3aa: CASSYAAGRGKNIQYF
CDR3nt: TGTGCCAGCAGTTATGCAGCGGGGAGGGGGAAAAACATTCAGTACTTC

d_gene: .
v_gene: TRBV20-1
abundance: many
j_gene: TRBJ2-1
CDR3aa: CSARAALSRVSYNEQFF
CDR3nt: TGCAGTGCTAGAGCCGCTCTCTCACGAGTCTCCTACAATGAGCAGTTCTTC

d_gene: .
v_gene: TRBV5-1
abundance: .
j_gene: TRBJ2-1
CDR3aa: CASSLSGDRYNEQFF
CDR3nt: TGCGCCAGCAGCTTGTCTGGCGACCGATACAATGAGCAGTTCTTC